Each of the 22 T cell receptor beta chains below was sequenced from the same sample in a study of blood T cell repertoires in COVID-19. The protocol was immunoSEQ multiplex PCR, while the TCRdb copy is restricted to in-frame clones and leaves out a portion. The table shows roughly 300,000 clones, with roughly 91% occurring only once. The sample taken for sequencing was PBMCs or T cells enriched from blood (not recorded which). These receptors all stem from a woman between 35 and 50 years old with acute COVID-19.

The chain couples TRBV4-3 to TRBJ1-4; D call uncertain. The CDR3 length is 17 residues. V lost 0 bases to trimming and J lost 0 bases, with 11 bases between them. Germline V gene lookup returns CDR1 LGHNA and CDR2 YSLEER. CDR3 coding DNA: TGCGCCAGCAGCCAAGAGGATGGGCAGACAACTAATGAAAAACTGTTTTTT. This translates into CASSQEDGQTTNEKLFF.

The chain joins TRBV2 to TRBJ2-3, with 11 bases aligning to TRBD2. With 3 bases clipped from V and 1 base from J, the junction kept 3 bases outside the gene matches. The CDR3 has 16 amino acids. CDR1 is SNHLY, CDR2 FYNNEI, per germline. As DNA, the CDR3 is TGTGCCAGCAGTGACCCTAGCGGGGGGCGCACAGATACGCAGTATTTT. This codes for CASSDPSGGRTDTQYF.

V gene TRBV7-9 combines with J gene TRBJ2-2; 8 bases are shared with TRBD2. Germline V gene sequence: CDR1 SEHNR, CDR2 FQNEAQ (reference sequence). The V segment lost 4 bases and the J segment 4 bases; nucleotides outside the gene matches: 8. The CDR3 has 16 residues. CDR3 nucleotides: TGTGCCAGCAGCTCCACTGAGCGGGAGCGCACCGGGGAGCTGTTTTTT. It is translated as CASSSTERERTGELFF.

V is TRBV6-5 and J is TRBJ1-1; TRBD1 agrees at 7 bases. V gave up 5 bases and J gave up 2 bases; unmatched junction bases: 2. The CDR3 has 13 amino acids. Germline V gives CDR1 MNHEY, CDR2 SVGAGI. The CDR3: CASSRTGNTEAFF. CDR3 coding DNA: TGTGCCAGCAGTAGGACAGGTAACACTGAAGCTTTCTTT.

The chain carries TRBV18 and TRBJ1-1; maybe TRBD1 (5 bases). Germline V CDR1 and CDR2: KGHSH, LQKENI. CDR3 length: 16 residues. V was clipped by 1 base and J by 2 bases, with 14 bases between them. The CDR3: CASSPLPQGGNTEAFF. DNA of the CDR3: TGTGCCAGCTCACCACTACCCCAGGGAGGAAACACTGAAGCTTTCTTT.

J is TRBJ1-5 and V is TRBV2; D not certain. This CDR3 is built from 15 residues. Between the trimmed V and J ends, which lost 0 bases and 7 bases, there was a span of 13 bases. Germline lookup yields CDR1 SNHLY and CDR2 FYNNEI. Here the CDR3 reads CASSEARGLSQPQHF. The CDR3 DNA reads TGTGCCAGCAGTGAAGCGCGAGGGTTAAGCCAGCCCCAGCATTTT.

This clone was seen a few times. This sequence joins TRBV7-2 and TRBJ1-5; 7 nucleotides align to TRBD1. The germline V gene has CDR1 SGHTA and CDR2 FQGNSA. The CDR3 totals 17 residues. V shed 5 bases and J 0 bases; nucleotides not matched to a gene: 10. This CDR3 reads CASSPPQTGYSNQPQHF. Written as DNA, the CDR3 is TGTGCCAGCAGCCCCCCTCAGACAGGGTATAGCAATCAGCCCCAGCATTTT. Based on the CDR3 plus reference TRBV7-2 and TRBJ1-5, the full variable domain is GAGVSQSPSNKVTEKGKDVELRCDPISGHTALYWYRQSLGQGLEFLIYFQGNSAPDKSGLPSDRFSAERTGGSVSTLTIQRTQQEDSAVYLCASSPPQTGYSNQPQHFGDGTRLSIL.

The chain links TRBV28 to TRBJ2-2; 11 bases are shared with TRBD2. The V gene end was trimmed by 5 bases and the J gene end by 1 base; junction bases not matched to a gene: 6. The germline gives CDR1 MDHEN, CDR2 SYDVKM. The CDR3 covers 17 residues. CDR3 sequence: CASSIGLAGLNTGELFF. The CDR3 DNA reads TGTGCCAGCAGTATAGGACTAGCGGGTTTGAACACCGGGGAGCTGTTTTTT.

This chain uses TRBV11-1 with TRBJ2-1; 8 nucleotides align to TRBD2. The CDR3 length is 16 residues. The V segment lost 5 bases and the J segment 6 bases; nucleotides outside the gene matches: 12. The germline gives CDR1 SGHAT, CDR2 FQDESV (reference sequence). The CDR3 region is CASSQTAGAVVNEQFF. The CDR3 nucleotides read TGTGCCAGCAGCCAGACAGCGGGAGCTGTAGTCAATGAGCAGTTCTTC.

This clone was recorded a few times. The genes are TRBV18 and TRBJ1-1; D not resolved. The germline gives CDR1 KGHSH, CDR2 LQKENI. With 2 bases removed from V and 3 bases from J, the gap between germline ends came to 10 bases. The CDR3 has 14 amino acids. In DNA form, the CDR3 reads TGTGCCAGCTCACCAGGCGGGATCGACACTGAAGCTTTCTTT. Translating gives CASSPGGIDTEAFF.

The CDR3 bases are TGCGCCAGCAGCCACCTACAGGGGGGGAACACTGAAGCTTTCTTT. Translated, it gives CASSHLQGGNTEAFF. V is TRBV4-1 and J is TRBJ1-1; 8 nucleotides line up with TRBD1. The V gene's germline CDR1 is MGHRA and CDR2 YSYEKL. CDR3 size: 15 residues. V lost 3 bases and J lost 1; bases outside the gene matches: 4.

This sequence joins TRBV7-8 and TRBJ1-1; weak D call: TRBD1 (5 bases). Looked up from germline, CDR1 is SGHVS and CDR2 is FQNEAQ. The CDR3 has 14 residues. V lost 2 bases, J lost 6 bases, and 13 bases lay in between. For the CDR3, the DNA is TGTGCCAGCAGCTTAAGGCAGGGCTTGGCTGAAGCTTTCTTT. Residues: CASSLRQGLAEAFF.

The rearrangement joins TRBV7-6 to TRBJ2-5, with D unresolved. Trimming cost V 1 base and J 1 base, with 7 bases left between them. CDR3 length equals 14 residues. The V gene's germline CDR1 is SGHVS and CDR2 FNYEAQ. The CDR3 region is CASSLGGIQETQYF. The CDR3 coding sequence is TGTGCCAGCAGCTTAGGCGGTATCCAAGAGACCCAGTACTTC.

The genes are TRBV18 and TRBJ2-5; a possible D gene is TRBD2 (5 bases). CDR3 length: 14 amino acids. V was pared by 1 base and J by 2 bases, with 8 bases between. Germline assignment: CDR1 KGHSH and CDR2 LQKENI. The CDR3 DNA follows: TGTGCCAGCTCACCACTCACTAGTCAAGAGACCCAGTACTTC. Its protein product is CASSPLTSQETQYF.

The DNA of the CDR3 is TGTGCCAGTAGTAAACCGGGGGGGGCGAGTGAAGCTTTCTTT. Protein sequence: CASSKPGGASEAFF. V usage is TRBV19 and J usage is TRBJ1-1; D may be TRBD1 (6 bases). V shed 4 bases and J shed 7 bases, with 16 bases lying between them. Germline CDR1 is LNHDA and CDR2 is SQIVND (reference sequence). The CDR3 is made up of 14 amino acids.

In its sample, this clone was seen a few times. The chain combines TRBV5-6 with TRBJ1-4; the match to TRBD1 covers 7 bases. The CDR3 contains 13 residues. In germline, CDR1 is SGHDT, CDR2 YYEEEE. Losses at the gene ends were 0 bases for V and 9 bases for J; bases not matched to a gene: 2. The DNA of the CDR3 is TGTGCCAGCAGCTTGGCAGGGGGGAAAAAACTGTTTTTT. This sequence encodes CASSLAGGKKLFF.

In nucleotides, the CDR3 is TGTGCCAGTAGTACGGGACAGGGATGGAGCTATGGCTACACCTTC. Translation gives CASSTGQGWSYGYTF. The V call is TRBV19, the J call TRBJ1-2, with 9 bases lining up with TRBD1. CDR1 is LNHDA and CDR2 is SQIVND in the germline V gene (reference sequence). V shed 4 bases, J shed 4 bases, and the junction held 7 bases outside the gene matches. The CDR3 contains 15 residues. The variable domain in full, with the rest retrieved from reference TRBV19 and TRBJ1-2, is DGGITQSPKYLFRKEGQNVTLSCEQNLNHDAMYWYRQDPGQGLRLIYYSQIVNDFQKGDIAEGYSVSREKKESFPLTVTSAQKNPTAFYLCASSTGQGWSYGYTFGSGTRLTVV.

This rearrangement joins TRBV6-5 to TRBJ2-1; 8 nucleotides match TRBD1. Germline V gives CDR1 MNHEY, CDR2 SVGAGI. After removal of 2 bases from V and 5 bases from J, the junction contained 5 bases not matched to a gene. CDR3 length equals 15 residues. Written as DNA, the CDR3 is TGTGCCAGCAGTTACGGACAGGGCCTCAACAATGAGCAGTTCTTC. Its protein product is CASSYGQGLNNEQFF.

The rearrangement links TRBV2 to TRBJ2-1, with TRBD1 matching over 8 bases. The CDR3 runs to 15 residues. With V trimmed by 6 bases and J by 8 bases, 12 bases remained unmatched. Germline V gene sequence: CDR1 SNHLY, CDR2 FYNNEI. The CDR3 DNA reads TGTGCCAGCAGGGGTGGACAGGGAAGTTTCTATGAGCAGTTCTTC. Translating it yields CASRGGQGSFYEQFF.

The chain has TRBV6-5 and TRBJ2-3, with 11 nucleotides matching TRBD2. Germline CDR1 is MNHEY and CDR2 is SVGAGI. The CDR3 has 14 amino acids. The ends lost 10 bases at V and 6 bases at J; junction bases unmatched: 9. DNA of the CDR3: TGTGCCACAACTAGCGGGGGTCGCCAGGATACGCAGTATTTT. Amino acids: CATTSGGRQDTQYF.

The CDR3 coding sequence is TGTGCCAGCAGCTTAGGCCCTCTGGCGGGGGCTGAAAAAGATACGCAGTATTTT. Protein sequence: CASSLGPLAGAEKDTQYF. J is TRBJ2-3 and V is TRBV13; maybe TRBD2 (7 bases). Germline V lookup: CDR1 PRHDT, CDR2 FYEKMQ (reference sequence). The V end was cut by 0 bases, the J end by 5 bases, with 21 bases between. The CDR3 has 18 amino acids.

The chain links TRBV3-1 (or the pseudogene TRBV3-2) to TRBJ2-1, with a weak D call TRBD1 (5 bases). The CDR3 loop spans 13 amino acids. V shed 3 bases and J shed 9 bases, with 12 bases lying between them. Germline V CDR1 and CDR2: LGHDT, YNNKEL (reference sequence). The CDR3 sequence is CASSQRDSGEQFF. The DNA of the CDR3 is TGTGCCAGCAGCCAGCGTGACAGTGGTGAGCAGTTCTTC.